Described below is a single T cell receptor beta chain sequence and its context. Its antigen is undetermined. This sample was taken from a study of cytomegalovirus exposure and HLA in healthy donors. Across the whole study: Ancestry clustering placed about 80% of more than 350 genotyped donors in the Caucasian-associated cluster.

This PCR relied on a set of 60 Vbeta primers and 13 Jbeta primers. Measured with immunoSEQ multiplex PCR; TCRdb has only the in-frame clones, and not every one. Of about 190,000 clones listed, about four fifths are singletons. General observations from the study: Among TCR sequences, most were rare, though some public TCRs appeared in many donors.

Trimming left V 3 bases short and J 1 base short, with 7 bases between. Germline assignment: CDR1 SEHNR and CDR2 FQNEAQ (reference sequence). The CDR3 is 13 amino acids. The chain joins TRBV7-9 to TRBJ2-7, with D perhaps TRBD2 (5 bases). The source material was PBMCs. The origin of this receptor is a woman between 18 and 29 years old in good health and CMV-seronegative. The chain's CDR3 is CASSFGESYEQYF. The CDR3, as DNA: TGTGCCAGCAGCTTCGGGGAGTCCTACGAGCAGTACTTC.